This TCR beta chain was sequenced in a study of early T cells in non-severe SARS-CoV-2 infection (dated by TCRdb to the early 2020s). Study-level background: Bulk RNA from unsorted whole blood was used for TCR sequencing, so alpha and beta chains could not be paired. The study at large found these results: Matching against VDJdb was skewed toward anti-spike CD8 responses, likely underestimated virus-specific expansions, and missed private and CD4 specificities.

Set within a cohort of healthcare workers in London, UK, this nested case-control study involved weekly PCR testing of nasopharyngeal swabs along with blood sampling. Healthcare workers were enrolled in the week of the UK lockdown, from 23 to 31 March 2020, and were followed every week for up to roughly 15 weeks. Taken from cysteine to phenylalanine, the CDR3 has 14 residues. Just the 42-base CDR3 DNA is kept, in frame starting at base 1. Between the V and J ends, shortened by 7 bases and 7 bases respectively, the junction contains 19 bases. This clonotype occurred a few times. What this receptor recognizes is not known. No much larger clone exists at a distance of one base, and base qualities are not known. Library preparation used 5' RACE. The run used a NextSeq 500. Unique molecular identifiers were attached to individual cDNA molecules in the TCR library protocol so that sequencing error and PCR bias could be corrected. Both TCR alpha and beta chains were sequenced, and tight co-correlation was observed between alpha and beta sequence abundances in each sample. The study's processing was this. Decombinator V4 was used to annotate TCR sequences for V gene, J gene and CDR3. TCRs were defined as expanded if a significant change between any two time points was detected under a Poisson model with p below 0.0001. TCR abundances were normalised to the total number of TCRs sequenced per sample and expressed as counts per million. MAIT TCRs were defined by TRAV1-2 paired with TRAJ12, TRAJ20 or TRAJ33, and iNKT TCRs by TRAV10 paired with TRAJ18. VDJdb, accessed 1 November 2021, was searched for CMV, EBV and SARS-CoV-2 annotated TCRs, excluding TCRs annotated for multiple antigens. The public reads were reanalyzed by TCRdb: fastp trimming at Q25, MiXCR alignment, in-frame beta chains only. Here each entry gathers all rows of one CDR3 protein and keeps the most common genes and DNA. The authors' filters were not applied to this entry. For this sample the table gives about 76,000 distinct CDR3 sequences, of which roughly 16% were detected only once. The ten largest clones capture 10% to 15% of the sample.

The rearrangement joined TRBV12-3 or TRBV12-4 to TRBJ1-2; too little of a D gene remains to name it. Source material: whole blood. This receptor was obtained from an adult who was a healthcare worker with PCR-confirmed SARS-CoV-2 infection or an uninfected control (not recorded which). The nucleotides read TGTGCCAGCACCCCCGGAGTGGGGTTCGGTGGCTACACCTTC. This gives the protein CASTPGVGFGGYTF.